One and the same sample provided the 30 T cell receptor beta chains below, sequenced in a study of regulatory T cells in long-lasting Graves disease. As for time point: newly diagnosed GD, antithyroid drugs for less than 3 months. Isolated PBMC RNA provided the starting material for the TCR library. TCR beta libraries were built with iRepertoire HTBI primers and Arm-PCR of CDR3 regions. MiXCR, run by TCRdb on the multiplex PCR reads, gives a single entry per CDR3 protein. The table records around 450,000 distinct CDR3 sequences, roughly 16% of them present only once. These data were also reused for a study on T cells in Graves' hyperthyroidism and ophthalmopathy.

Specimen: peripheral blood mononuclear cells (PBMCs), collected at new diagnosis, from a patient treated with antithyroid drugs. The receptors here all came from a man in his forties with Graves disease.

This clonotype showed up many times. The chain carries TRBV30 and TRBJ2-7; TRBD1 aligns across 8 bases. The CDR3 is 12 amino acids. J gave up 6 bases and V 4 bases, and 5 bases lay outside the gene matches. Germline-derived CDR1 and CDR2 are GTSNPN and SVGIG (reference sequence). CDR3 nucleotides: TGTGCCTGGAATCCAGGGGGCTTCGAGCAGTACTTC. This translates into CAWNPGGFEQYF.

This clonotype was counted ten times or more. The chain couples TRBV28 to TRBJ1-5, with TRBD1 as a possible D gene (5 bases). V dropped 3 bases and J dropped 6 bases, with 24 bases sitting between them. Germline V gives CDR1 MDHEN, CDR2 SYDVKM. The CDR3 length is 18 residues. CDR3 in amino acids: CASSFPPASTDYSQPQHF. CDR3 coding DNA: TGTGCCAGCAGTTTCCCCCCCGCATCGACAGATTACAGTCAGCCCCAGCATTTT.

Comment on this clonotype: This clone may be a read error of a much larger clone one base away. The V call is TRBV20-1, the J call TRBJ1-3, with D unresolved. Germline loops: CDR1 DFQATT, CDR2 SNEGSKA (reference sequence). CDR3 size: 12 residues. Here the CDR3 reads CSARESGDTIYF. The CDR3 coding sequence is TGCAGTGCTAGAGAATCTGGAGACACCATATATTTT.

A few counts support this clonotype. The CDR3 spells CASSDQSGGSSYNEQFF. The CDR3 nucleotides are TGTGCCAGCAGCGACCAAAGCGGGGGATCCTCCTACAATGAGCAGTTCTTC. This chain links TRBV6-1 with TRBJ2-1; 8 bases fit TRBD2. The J segment lost 0 bases and the V segment lost 6 bases, leaving 10 bases of the junction unmatched. The CDR3 contains 17 residues. Looked up from germline, CDR1 is MNHNS and CDR2 is SASEGT.

This clonotype appeared a few times. The chain carries TRBV9 and TRBJ2-3; TRBD1 aligns across 9 bases. This CDR3 is built from 15 residues. Germline CDR1 SGDLS, CDR2 YYNGEE. The J segment lost 5 bases and the V segment lost 4 bases, leaving 8 bases of the junction unmatched. The CDR3 sequence is CASSLTGGLIDTQYF. CDR3 in DNA: TGTGCCAGCAGCCTAACAGGGGGCCTCATAGATACGCAGTATTTT.

This clonotype was detected ten times or more. The chain employs TRBV11-2 and TRBJ2-4; unclear D gene. Trimming left V 5 bases short and J 8 bases short, with 7 bases between. Germline CDR1 is SGHAT and CDR2 is FQNNGV. The CDR3 consists of 11 residues. DNA of the CDR3: TGTGCCAGCAGCGGATTTGACATTCAGTACTTC. It yields the protein CASSGFDIQYF.

This clonotype was seen a handful of times. The chain is built from TRBV11-2 and TRBJ2-1; 11 bases match TRBD2. The CDR3 spans 16 residues. CDR1 is SGHAT, CDR2 FQNNGV, per germline. V gave up 5 bases and J gave up 6 bases; unmatched junction bases: 9. CDR3 region: CASSRQLAGAANEQFF. CDR3 DNA: TGTGCCAGCAGCCGCCAACTAGCGGGAGCTGCCAATGAGCAGTTCTTC. Together with reference TRBV11-2 and TRBJ2-1, the CDR3 gives the full variable domain: EAGVAQSPRYKIIEKRQSVAFWCNPISGHATLYWYQQILGQGPKLLIQFQNNGVVDDSQLPKDRFSAERLKGVDSTLKIQPAKLEDSAVYLCASSRQLAGAANEQFFGPGTRLTVL.

This clonotype was counted only a few times. The rearrangement joins TRBV28 to TRBJ1-4, with unresolved D. Germline V gene lookup returns CDR1 MDHEN and CDR2 SYDVKM. Trimming shortened V by 7 bases and J by 10 bases, and 13 bases separated the two germline ends. The CDR3 sequence is 12 residues long. The CDR3 region has the DNA TGTGCCAGCACCAAGACATGGGGAAAACTGTTTTTT. Its protein product is CASTKTWGKLFF.

In the case of this clonotype: One base separates it from a far larger clone, so it is likely a read error. The chain has TRBV2 and TRBJ2-7; 12 bases agree with TRBD2. CDR1 is SNHLY and CDR2 is FYNNEI in the germline V gene. V shed 5 bases, J shed 7 bases, and the junction held 9 bases outside the gene matches. This CDR3 is 15 amino acids long. The CDR3 DNA is TGTGCCAGCAGTCCCCTAGCGGGAGGGCCGGGTGAGCAGTACTTC. The encoded protein is CASSPLAGGPGEQYF.

This chain links TRBV6-2 or TRBV6-3 with TRBJ2-1; 7 bases agree with TRBD2. With 3 bases clipped from V and 0 bases from J, the junction kept 8 bases outside the gene matches. This CDR3 has 17 amino acids. Germline V CDR1 and CDR2: MNHEY, SVGEGT. The CDR3, as DNA: TGTGCCAGCAGTTATCAACTAGCGCCCAGCTCCTACAATGAGCAGTTCTTC. Its translation: CASSYQLAPSSYNEQFF.

This chain links TRBV20-1 with TRBJ2-7, with 10 bases that match TRBD2. The germline gives CDR1 DFQATT, CDR2 SNEGSKA (reference sequence). J lost 6 bases, V lost 5 bases, and 13 bases had no gene match. CDR3 length: 15 amino acids. The CDR3 region has the DNA TGCAGTGCTTTCGGACTAGCGGTCCCGACCAGCGAGCAGTACTTC. Translation gives CSAFGLAVPTSEQYF.

The rearrangement links TRBV28 to TRBJ2-5; D ambiguous. Germline assignment: CDR1 MDHEN and CDR2 SYDVKM. CDR3 length: 13 amino acids. The V end was cut by 8 bases, the J end by 11 bases, with 21 bases between. This CDR3 is CASRSSSYNEQYF. The CDR3 nucleotides are TGTGCCAGCCGTTCAAGCTCCTACAATGAGCAGTACTTC.

V is TRBV20-1 and J is TRBJ2-5, with TRBD1 matching over 9 bases. Germline values: CDR1 DFQATT, CDR2 SNEGSKA (reference sequence). This CDR3 region has 13 residues. The CDR3 DNA sequence: TGCAGCGTTATAGGACAGGGGCAAGAGACCCAGTACTTC. It yields the protein CSVIGQGQETQYF.

The table lists this clonotype with many counts. This chain links TRBV12-3 or TRBV12-4 with TRBJ1-2; D remains ambiguous. The CDR3 extends over 15 amino acids. The V end was cut by 2 bases, the J end by 4 bases, with 14 bases between. This chain's CDR3 is CASSLRTLRGYGYTF. The CDR3, as DNA: TGTGCCAGCAGTTTACGCACCTTACGGGGCTATGGCTACACCTTC.

This clonotype was seen ten or more times. The chain carries TRBV30 and TRBJ1-1, with D unresolved. Germline lookup yields CDR1 GTSNPN and CDR2 SVGIG (reference sequence). Deletions cut 0 bases from V and 7 bases from J, with 9 bases between. The CDR3 is 12 residues long. The CDR3 DNA reads as TGTGCCTGGAGTGTATTTGGCAGTGAAGCTTTCTTT. The encoded protein is CAWSVFGSEAFF.

This clonotype was detected many times. This rearrangement joins TRBV2 to TRBJ2-3; 12 nucleotides line up with TRBD2. The CDR3 contains 15 residues. The V gene end was trimmed by 6 bases and the J gene end by 4 bases; junction bases not matched to a gene: 5. CDR1 SNHLY and CDR2 FYNNEI come from the germline V gene. The CDR3 is CASRRLAGVPDTQYF. In nucleotides, the CDR3 is TGTGCCAGCAGACGACTAGCGGGAGTCCCAGATACGCAGTATTTT.

This clonotype was detected ten times or more. CDR3 loop: CASSYSRLAGGSYNEQFF. DNA for the CDR3: TGTGCCAGCAGTTACTCGAGGCTAGCGGGAGGCTCCTACAATGAGCAGTTCTTC. The rearrangement joins TRBV6-2 or TRBV6-3 to TRBJ2-1, with TRBD2 identical over 11 bases. J gave up 0 bases and V 0 bases, and 4 bases lay outside the gene matches. Per germline, CDR1 MNHEY and CDR2 SVGEGT. The CDR3 totals 18 residues.

This clonotype was recorded many times. V and J are TRBV7-2 and TRBJ2-7, with unresolved D. The CDR3 has 11 amino acids. Germline V gene data show CDR1 as SGHTA and CDR2 as FQGNSA. The ends were cut back, 4 bases at V and 7 bases at J, with 8 bases in the middle. The CDR3 region is CASSSSWEQYF. CDR3 DNA: TGTGCCAGCAGCTCGAGCTGGGAGCAGTACTTC.

This clonotype was recorded at least ten times. The chain carries TRBV6-1 and TRBJ2-7, with D unresolved. The ends were cut back, 3 bases at V and 3 bases at J, with 15 bases in the middle. The CDR3 has 15 amino acids. CDR1 and CDR2 from the germline V gene are MNHNS and SASEGT. The CDR3 protein is CASSEYSRTIYEQYF. The DNA of the CDR3 is TGTGCCAGCAGTGAGTACAGCCGAACGATCTACGAGCAGTACTTC.

This clonotype was found many times. The chain carries TRBV28 and TRBJ2-4; 8 bases are a match to TRBD1. Germline CDR1 is MDHEN and CDR2 is SYDVKM. The CDR3 is made up of 13 amino acids. J lost 5 bases, V lost 3 bases, and 0 bases had no gene match. The CDR3 DNA sequence: TGTGCCAGCAGTTTGGGACAGGAAAACATTCAGTACTTC. Protein: CASSLGQENIQYF.

Ten or more counts support this clonotype. V is TRBV12-3 or TRBV12-4 and J is TRBJ2-7, with D maybe TRBD2 (6 bases). The CDR3 is made up of 13 amino acids. Trimming stripped 8 bases from V and 6 bases from J, with 17 bases between. CDR3 nucleotides: TGTGCCAGCGGAGTCGGGGTGGGGGGCGAGCAGTACTTC. Its protein product is CASGVGVGGEQYF.

The sample holds many counts of this clonotype. V usage is TRBV28 and J usage is TRBJ2-7, with D perhaps matching TRBD2 (7 bases). Germline V gene data show CDR1 as MDHEN and CDR2 as SYDVKM. This CDR3 has 15 residues. The V gene lost 5 bases and the J gene lost 5 bases, with 19 bases spanning the gap. DNA for the CDR3: TGTGCCAGCAGTCTGGGGGGCGGGAGAGGGCACGAGCAGTACTTC. Its protein product is CASSLGGGRGHEQYF. The variable domain in full, completed from reference TRBV28 and TRBJ2-7, reads DVKVTQSSRYLVKRTGEKVFLECVQDMDHENMFWYRQDPGLGLRLIYFSYDVKMKEKGDIPEGYSVSREKKERFSLILESASTNQTSMYLCASSLGGGRGHEQYFGPGTRLTVT.

This clonotype appeared a single time. The chain recombines TRBV12-3 or TRBV12-4 with TRBJ2-3; 11 bases match TRBD1. CDR3 length equals 16 residues. Trimming removed 7 bases from V and 2 bases from J; junction bases left unmatched: 8. In nucleotides, the CDR3 is TGTGCCAGCAACCCGGGGACAGGGGGGACCACAGATACGCAGTATTTT. This gives the protein CASNPGTGGTTDTQYF.

This clonotype was found many times. The chain combines TRBV28 with TRBJ2-5; 11 nucleotides match TRBD1. V was pared by 6 bases and J by 3 bases, with 15 bases of the junction left unmatched. Looked up from germline, CDR1 is MDHEN and CDR2 is SYDVKM. The CDR3 length is 18 residues. This CDR3 is CASSSRKGTGGRKETQYF. The CDR3 nucleotides read TGTGCCAGCAGCTCGCGGAAAGGGACAGGGGGGAGAAAAGAGACCCAGTACTTC.

Comment on this clonotype: This may stem from a read error, because a much larger clone lies one nucleotide away. V and J are TRBV20-1 and TRBJ2-1; TRBD2 matches 8 bases. Germline V gene sequence: CDR1 DFQATT, CDR2 SNEGSKA (reference sequence). This CDR3 region has 13 residues. The CDR3 spells CSPPGPAGDEQFF. The CDR3 nucleotides are TGCAGCCCTCCGGGACCAGCGGGAGATGAGCAGTTCTTC.

Ten or more counts support this clonotype. The V and J genes are TRBV24-1 and TRBJ2-3; TRBD2 might be the D (5 bases). CDR3 length: 14 amino acids. Germline assignment: CDR1 KGHDR and CDR2 SFDVKD. Deletions cut 8 bases from V and 1 base from J, with 12 bases between. CDR3 in amino acids: CATIQKGGTDTQYF. In DNA form, the CDR3 reads TGTGCCACCATTCAGAAGGGAGGCACAGATACGCAGTATTTT.

CDR3 amino acids: CSARQGSYNEQFF. DNA of the CDR3: TGCAGTGCTAGGCAGGGTTCCTACAATGAGCAGTTCTTC. V is TRBV20-1 and J is TRBJ2-1, with a tentative D call TRBD1 (5 bases). Trimming took off 3 bases at V and 1 base at J, with 7 bases between the two ends. Germline V gives CDR1 DFQATT, CDR2 SNEGSKA (reference sequence). This CDR3 is 13 amino acids long.

This clonotype was counted a few times. The chain links TRBV27 to TRBJ1-6; D is unresolved. The V end was cut by 8 bases, the J end by 7 bases, with 18 bases between. The CDR3 consists of 15 residues. CDR1 and CDR2 (germline): MNHEY, SMNVEV (reference sequence). CDR3 region: CASHSIQRVNSPLHF. The CDR3 DNA reads TGTGCCAGCCACTCAATACAGAGGGTAAATTCACCCCTCCACTTT.

The V call is TRBV6-4, the J call TRBJ1-2, with 9 bases lining up with TRBD1. V lost 6 bases to trimming and J lost 4 bases; unmatched junction nucleotides: 6. The CDR3 runs 14 residues. Germline CDR1 MRHNA, CDR2 SNTAGT. CDR3 region: CASRTGGNLYGYTF. CDR3 nucleotides: TGTGCCAGCAGGACAGGGGGTAACCTCTATGGCTACACCTTC.

This clonotype appeared many times. CDR3 residues: CASSPSRDRKVDTQYF. The CDR3 coding sequence is TGTGCCAGCAGTCCCAGCCGGGACAGAAAGGTAGATACGCAGTATTTT. The chain couples TRBV28 to TRBJ2-3; 7 positions agree with TRBD1. The CDR3 is made up of 16 amino acids. The V segment lost 5 bases and the J segment 5 bases; nucleotides outside the gene matches: 13. Germline-derived CDR1 and CDR2 are MDHEN and SYDVKM.